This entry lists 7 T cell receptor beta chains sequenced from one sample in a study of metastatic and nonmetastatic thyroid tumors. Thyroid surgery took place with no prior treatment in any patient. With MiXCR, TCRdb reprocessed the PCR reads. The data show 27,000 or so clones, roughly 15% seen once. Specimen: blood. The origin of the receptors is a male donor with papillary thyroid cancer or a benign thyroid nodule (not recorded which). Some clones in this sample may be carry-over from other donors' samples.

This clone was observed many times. CDR3 region: CAISDMRGRTGELFF. CDR3 bases: TGTGCCATCAGTGATATGCGGGGTCGCACCGGGGAGCTGTTTTTT. This chain uses TRBV10-3 with TRBJ2-2; D possibly corresponds to TRBD2 (6 bases). The length of the CDR3 is 15 residues. CDR1 and CDR2 (germline): ENHRY, SYGVKD. The V end was cut by 3 bases, the J end by 4 bases, with 12 bases between.

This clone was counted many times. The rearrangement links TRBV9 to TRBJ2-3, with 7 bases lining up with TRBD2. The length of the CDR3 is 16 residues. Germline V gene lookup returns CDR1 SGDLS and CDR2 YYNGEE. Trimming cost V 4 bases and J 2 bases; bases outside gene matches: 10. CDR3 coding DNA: TGTGCCAGCAGCATGTGGGCGGGGGATCCCACAGATACGCAGTATTTT. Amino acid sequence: CASSMWAGDPTDTQYF.

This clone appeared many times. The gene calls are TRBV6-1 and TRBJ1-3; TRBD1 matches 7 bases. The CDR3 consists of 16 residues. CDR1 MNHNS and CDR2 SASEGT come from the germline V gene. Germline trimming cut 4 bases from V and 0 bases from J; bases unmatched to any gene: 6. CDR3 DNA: TGTGCCAGCAGTGGTACAGGGGACCTCTCTGGAAACACCATATATTTT. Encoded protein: CASSGTGDLSGNTIYF.

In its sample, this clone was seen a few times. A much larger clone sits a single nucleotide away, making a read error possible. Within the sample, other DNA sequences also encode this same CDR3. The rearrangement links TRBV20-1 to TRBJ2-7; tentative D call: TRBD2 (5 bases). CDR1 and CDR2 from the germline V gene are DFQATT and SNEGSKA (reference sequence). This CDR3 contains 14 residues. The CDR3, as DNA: TGCAGTGGCCCCCCCTTGGGCCAATTGGGAGAGCAGTACTTT. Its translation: CSGPPLGQLGEQYF.

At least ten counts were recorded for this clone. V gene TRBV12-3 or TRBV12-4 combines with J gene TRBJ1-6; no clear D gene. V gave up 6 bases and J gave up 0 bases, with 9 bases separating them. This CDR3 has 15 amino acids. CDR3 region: CASRYGVSYNSPLHF. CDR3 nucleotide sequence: TGTGCCAGCAGATACGGGGTCTCCTATAATTCACCCCTCCACTTT.

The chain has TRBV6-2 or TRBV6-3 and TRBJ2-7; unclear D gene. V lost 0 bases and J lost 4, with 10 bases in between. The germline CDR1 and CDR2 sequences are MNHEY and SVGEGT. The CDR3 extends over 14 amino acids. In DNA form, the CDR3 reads TGTGCCAGCAGTTACTCGCTGTCTCTATACGAGCAGTACTTC. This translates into CASSYSLSLYEQYF.

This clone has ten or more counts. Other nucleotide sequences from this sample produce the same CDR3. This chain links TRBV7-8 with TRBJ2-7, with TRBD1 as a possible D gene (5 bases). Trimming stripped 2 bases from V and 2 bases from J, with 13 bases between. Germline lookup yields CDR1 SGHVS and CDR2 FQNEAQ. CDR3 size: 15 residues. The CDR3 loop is CASSLYQGPTYEQYF. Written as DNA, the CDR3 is TGTGCCAGCAGCTTATATCAGGGCCCGACCTACGAGCAGTACTTC. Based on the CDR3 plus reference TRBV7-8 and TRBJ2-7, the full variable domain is GAGVSQSPRYKVAKRGQDVALRCDPISGHVSLFWYQQALGQGPEFLTYFQNEAQLDKSGLPSDRFFAERPEGSVSTLKIQRTQQEDSAVYLCASSLYQGPTYEQYFGPGTRLTVT.